This TCR beta chain was recovered during a study of blood T cell repertoires in COVID-19. About the research overall: There were acute and convalescent COVID-19 samples, and they came from the United States, Italy and Spain.

Assay used: immunoSEQ multiplex PCR; TCRdb lists only in-frame clones, some missing. The table lists 110,000 to 150,000 clones, more than 60% of them singletons. Trimming removed 6 bases at V and 2 bases at J, with 14 bases between. Germline V gene data show CDR1 as LGHNT and CDR2 as FRNRAP. The CDR3 covers 15 residues. This clone was counted only a few times. Sequencing used peripheral blood. The clonotype originates from a woman in her fifties or sixties with acute or convalescent COVID-19. The gene calls are TRBV12-5 and TRBJ1-5; D unresolved. Here the CDR3 DNA reads TGTGCTAGTGGACTGGGCCTCCTGGGCAATCAGCCCCAGCATTTT. Translating gives CASGLGLLGNQPQHF.